This T cell receptor beta chain comes out of a study of tumor-infiltrating lymphocytes in primary liver carcinoma. Study as a whole: Tissue type made little difference to sample yields of roughly 3.65 to 7.5 million productive TCRbeta reads. Study-wide results and limits: Only around 8-25% of top clones occurred in all five tumor regions.

Priming with a constant-region primer yielded TCR beta cDNA from about 480 ng total RNA. Three nested multiplex PCR rounds, a slightly modified ARM-PCR method, built the TCR beta libraries. TRBV1-TRBV30 forward and Cbeta reverse primers drove the first two roughly 10-cycle rounds. TCRdb ran MiXCR on the multiplex PCR reads and lists one entry per CDR3 protein. The sample includes 110,000 or so distinct CDR3 sequences, approximately 80% of them seen just once. Extraction of RNA together with DNA used roughly 19-32 mg of unsorted bulk tissue. The patients carried chronic HBV infection and had received no treatment. This CDR3 is built from 14 residues. Germline values: CDR1 LGHNT, CDR2 FRNRAP. A note on this clonotype: Its antigen remains unidentified. This is likely a read error, given that the CDR3 carries no conserved phenylalanine or tryptophan at its end.

The rearrangement joins TRBV12-5 to TRBJ2-1; D not certain. The TCR comes from a man aged 40-50 years with primary liver carcinoma and hepatitis B virus infection. The sample consisted of liver tumor tissue from sampling region 3. Subset specified: tumor region T3, left-lateral pole. Here the CDR3 reads CASGTELSYNEQFY. The CDR3 DNA reads as TGTGCTAGTGGAACAGAGTTGTCCTATAATGAGCAGTTCTAC.